Below, 18 T cell receptor beta chains from the same sample are listed, as sequenced in a study of early T cells in non-severe SARS-CoV-2 infection. TCRdb passed the 5' RACE reads through MiXCR, listing each CDR3 protein once. The table has approximately 22,000 distinct CDR3 sequences, roughly 4% seen once. Sequencing was performed on whole blood. The receptors come from an adult who was a healthcare worker with PCR-confirmed SARS-CoV-2 infection or an uninfected control (not recorded which).

This clonotype was detected many times. In DNA, the CDR3 is TGTGCCATCAGTGAGCGTTGGAGAAGTAAAGAGACCCAGTACTTC. Translation gives CAISERWRSKETQYF. The genes are TRBV10-3 and TRBJ2-5; D unresolved. Germline V gene sequence: CDR1 ENHRY, CDR2 SYGVKD. The CDR3 sequence is 15 residues long. V was pared by 2 bases and J by 3 bases, with 13 bases between.

This clonotype was detected many times. The chain carries TRBV11-2 and TRBJ2-1; TRBD1 aligns across 9 bases. The trim removed 5 bases at V and 2 bases at J, leaving 7 bases unmatched. Germline lookup yields CDR1 SGHAT and CDR2 FQNNGV. The CDR3 runs 16 residues. The CDR3 sequence: CASSTRTGDPYNEQFF. As DNA, the CDR3 is TGTGCCAGCAGCACTAGGACAGGGGACCCCTACAATGAGCAGTTCTTC.

The chain carries TRBV2 and TRBJ2-2, with D hard to call. The CDR3 is 15 amino acids. The germline V gene has CDR1 SNHLY and CDR2 FYNNEI. V was pared by 1 base and J by 8 bases, with 14 bases between. CDR3 region: CASSEGGSFSGELFF. The CDR3 bases are TGTGCCAGCAGTGAAGGCGGCAGCTTTTCTGGGGAGCTGTTTTTT. The entire variable domain, with the rest obtained from reference TRBV2 and TRBJ2-2, is as follows: EPEVTQTPSHQVTQMGQEVILRCVPISNHLYFYWYRQILGQKVEFLVSFYNNEISEKSEIFDDQFSVERPDGSNFTLKIRSTKLEDSAMYFCASSEGGSFSGELFFGEGSRLTVL.

This clonotype was counted at least ten times. The rearrangement links TRBV12-3 or TRBV12-4 to TRBJ2-3, with D unresolved. V was clipped by 10 bases and J by 0 bases, with 8 bases between them. This CDR3 has 12 amino acids. The CDR3 loop is CATGRSTDTQYF. The CDR3 region has the DNA TGTGCCACTGGGCGAAGCACAGATACGCAGTATTTT.

This clonotype was seen ten or more times. The chain uses TRBV3-1 and TRBJ2-1, with D unclear. V was cut by 3 bases and J by 5 bases, with 11 bases left in between. The germline V gene encodes CDR1 LGHDT and CDR2 YNNKEL (reference sequence). The CDR3 totals 14 residues. The CDR3 coding sequence is TGTGCCAGCAGCCACCCCCCCCAGCACAATGAGCAGTTCTTC. It codes for CASSHPPQHNEQFF.

This clonotype appeared many times. This sequence joins TRBV20-1 and TRBJ2-2; TRBD2 agrees at 8 bases. Germline CDR1 reads DFQATT; CDR2 reads SNEGSKA (reference sequence). There are 13 residues in the CDR3. Trimming cost V 3 bases and J 3 bases; bases outside gene matches: 0. CDR3 in DNA: TGCAGTGCTAGGCGGGAGGACACCGGGGAGCTGTTTTTT. As protein: CSARREDTGELFF.

J is TRBJ2-2 and V is TRBV11-1; D is uncertain. CDR3 length equals 14 residues. V lost 4 bases and J lost 2, with 8 bases in between. Looked up from germline, CDR1 is SGHAT and CDR2 is FQDESV (reference sequence). CDR3 loop: CASSSNRNTGELFF. DNA of the CDR3: TGTGCCAGCAGCTCAAACCGAAACACCGGGGAGCTGTTTTTT.

This clonotype was observed a handful of times. The chain employs TRBV20-1 and TRBJ2-1; D is unresolved. Germline V gene lookup returns CDR1 DFQATT and CDR2 SNEGSKA (reference sequence). The V and J ends lost 1 base and 5 bases respectively, with 9 bases between them. This CDR3 spans 13 amino acids. The CDR3 nucleotides are TGCAGTGCTAGAGTCCCTCAAAACAATGAGCAGTTCTTC. Translated: CSARVPQNNEQFF.

This clonotype has just a few counts. The chain couples TRBV6-6 to TRBJ2-7, with D unclear. V dropped 3 bases and J dropped 1 base, with 13 bases sitting between them. This CDR3 region has 15 residues. CDR1 MNHNY and CDR2 SVGAGI come from the germline V gene (reference sequence). The CDR3 here is CASSYRASPSYEQYF. Written as DNA, the CDR3 is TGTGCCAGCAGTTATCGGGCGAGCCCGTCCTACGAGCAGTACTTC.

This clonotype was seen repeatedly, ten times or more. The genes are TRBV7-2 and TRBJ2-7, with 7 bases that match TRBD1. With V trimmed by 3 bases and J by 2 bases, 7 bases remained unmatched. The CDR3 loop spans 15 amino acids. Germline assignment: CDR1 SGHTA and CDR2 FQGNSA. In DNA, the CDR3 is TGTGCCAGCAGCTTCGACCGGGACAGCGCCTACGAGCAGTACTTC. Translation: CASSFDRDSAYEQYF.

This clonotype was seen ten or more times. The chain combines TRBV5-1 with TRBJ2-7, with no clear D. V gave up 0 bases and J gave up 6 bases, with 10 bases separating them. Germline V lookup: CDR1 SGHRS, CDR2 YFSETQ. The CDR3 totals 13 residues. As DNA, the CDR3 is TGCGCCAGCAGCTTGGACGGAGATATCGAGCAGTACTTC. Encoded protein: CASSLDGDIEQYF.

This clonotype has ten or more counts. The V and J genes are TRBV10-3 and TRBJ2-7; 11 nucleotides agree with TRBD2. Germline CDR1 is ENHRY and CDR2 is SYGVKD. After removal of 5 bases from V and 1 base from J, the junction contained 7 bases not matched to a gene. The CDR3 loop spans 16 amino acids. In nucleotides, the CDR3 is TGTGCCATCAGTAGGGGGACTAGCGGTAATTCCTACGAGCAGTACTTC. This encodes CAISRGTSGNSYEQYF.

This rearrangement joins TRBV5-1 to TRBJ2-5; maybe TRBD2 (6 bases). CDR3 length: 14 amino acids. The V end lost 5 bases, the J end lost 1 base, and 12 bases lay between the germline ends. Germline lookup yields CDR1 SGHRS and CDR2 YFSETQ. The CDR3 reads CASSLAAFQETQYF. In DNA, the CDR3 is TGCGCCAGCAGTTTAGCGGCATTCCAAGAGACCCAGTACTTC. Filled out from reference TRBV5-1 and TRBJ2-5, the complete variable domain reads KAGVTQTPRYLIKTRGQQVTLSCSPISGHRSVSWYQQTPGQGLQFLFEYFSETQRNKGNFPGRFSGRQFSNSRSEMNVSTLELGDSALYLCASSLAAFQETQYFGPGTRLLVL.

This clonotype came up many times. The rearrangement links TRBV20-1 to TRBJ2-7; weak D call: TRBD1 (6 bases). Germline V gives CDR1 DFQATT, CDR2 SNEGSKA (reference sequence). The CDR3 runs to 13 residues. Trimming removed 6 bases at V and 1 base at J, with 13 bases between. This chain's CDR3 is CSARDTRSYEQYF. The CDR3 DNA reads TGCAGTGCCCGGGACACCCGATCCTACGAGCAGTACTTC.

Only a few counts were recorded for this clonotype. The V gene is TRBV7-2, the J gene TRBJ2-4; D gene ambiguous. The germline V and J ends were trimmed by 7 bases and 5 bases, with 12 bases remaining between them. The germline V gene encodes CDR1 SGHTA and CDR2 FQGNSA. This CDR3 has 13 amino acids. The DNA for the CDR3 is TGTGCCAGCACCCCCTGGGCAGAAAACATTCAGTACTTC. It codes for CASTPWAENIQYF.

This clonotype was seen more than once but under ten times. The gene calls are TRBV5-1 and TRBJ1-1, with no clear D. The V end lost 0 bases, the J end lost 6 bases, and 15 bases lay between the germline ends. This CDR3 spans 15 amino acids. CDR1 is SGHRS and CDR2 is YFSETQ in the germline V gene. The CDR3 here is CASSLDPKTVAEAFF. The CDR3 region has the DNA TGCGCCAGCAGCTTGGATCCGAAGACGGTCGCTGAAGCTTTCTTT.

This chain uses TRBV5-6 with TRBJ2-1, with a weak D call TRBD2 (6 bases). This CDR3 contains 12 residues. In germline, CDR1 is SGHDT, CDR2 YYEEEE. Trimming cost V 6 bases and J 14 bases, with 18 bases left between them. The CDR3 DNA reads as TGTGCCAGCAACCACTTGGAGGGCTTTAAGTTCTTC. This gives the protein CASNHLEGFKFF.

This clonotype was detected many times. The chain employs TRBV27 and TRBJ2-1; TRBD2 agrees at 15 bases. CDR1 and CDR2 (germline): MNHEY, SMNVEV (reference sequence). V was pared by 10 bases and J by 7 bases, with 5 bases of the junction left unmatched. The CDR3 covers 14 residues. The CDR3 sequence: CATTGLAGGNEQFF. In DNA form, the CDR3 reads TGTGCCACCACCGGACTAGCGGGAGGGAATGAGCAGTTCTTC.